Listed here are 22 T cell receptor beta chains from one sample, sequenced in a study of siplizumab effects on memory and regulatory T cells. The repertoire was sequenced with immunoSEQ multiplex PCR; TCRdb's copy has only in-frame clones and lacks some. The sample has tens of thousands of clones; around 90% are singletons. Sequencing used Tregs sorted from blood. These receptors all come from a human donor in good health.

The chain uses TRBV5-1 and TRBJ2-1; D may be TRBD1 or TRBD2 (5 bases each). Trimming took 3 bases from V and 5 from J, leaving 12 bases between them. CDR1 SGHRS and CDR2 YFSETQ come from the germline V gene. The CDR3 spans 14 residues. CDR3 DNA sequence: TGCGCCAGCAGCTCCCGGGACGGTAACAATGAGCAGTTCTTC. The encoded protein is CASSSRDGNNEQFF.

The J gene is TRBJ1-4, the V gene TRBV6-6; weak D call: TRBD1 (5 bases). Germline loops: CDR1 MNHNY, CDR2 SVGAGI (reference sequence). The germline V and J ends were trimmed by 0 bases and 6 bases, with 11 bases remaining between them. The length of the CDR3 is 15 residues. CDR3 in DNA: TGTGCCAGCAGTTACTCGGGGCAGGGTTATGAAAAACTGTTTTTT. Its translation is CASSYSGQGYEKLFF.

The rearrangement joins TRBV29-1 to TRBJ1-2, with unresolved D. The length of the CDR3 is 13 residues. V shed 3 bases and J shed 0 bases, with 8 bases lying between them. The V gene's germline CDR1 is SQVTM and CDR2 ANQGSEA. Here the CDR3 reads CSVDLTANYGYTF. The CDR3 bases are TGCAGCGTTGATCTCACAGCTAACTATGGCTACACCTTC. The whole variable domain, remainder taken from reference TRBV29-1 and TRBJ1-2, is SAVISQKPSRDICQRGTSLTIQCQVDSQVTMMFWYRQQPGQSLTLIATANQGSEATYESGFVIDKFPISRPNLTFSTLTVSNMSPEDSSIYLCSVDLTANYGYTFGSGTRLTVV.

The V call is TRBV5-5, the J call TRBJ2-3, with TRBD2 identical over 9 bases. CDR1 is SGHKS, CDR2 YYEKEE, per germline (reference sequence). This CDR3 contains 16 residues. V trimming: 0 bases; J trimming: 4 bases; junction bases outside the gene matches: 6. For the CDR3, the DNA is TGTGCCAGCAGCTTGGATCGGGCGGGAGGGCCAGATACGCAGTATTTT. As protein: CASSLDRAGGPDTQYF.

This clone is a singleton in its sample. The V gene is TRBV7-9, the J gene TRBJ2-1, with D maybe TRBD2 (6 bases). From germline, CDR1 is SEHNR and CDR2 FQNEAQ (reference sequence). The CDR3 is made up of 15 amino acids. With 5 bases removed from V and 4 bases from J, the gap between germline ends came to 15 bases. DNA of the CDR3: TGTGCCAGCAGCCCCCAGTTGGGGGGTTACAATGAGCAGTTCTTC. It yields the protein CASSPQLGGYNEQFF. The variable domain in full, with the rest retrieved from reference TRBV7-9 and TRBJ2-1, is DTGVSQNPRHKITKRGQNVTFRCDPISEHNRLYWYRQTLGQGPEFLTYFQNEAQLEKSRLLSDRFSAERPKGSFSTLEIQRTEQGDSAMYLCASSPQLGGYNEQFFGPGTRLTVL.

CDR3 DNA sequence: TGTGCCAGCAGCTGGACAAGGGGGAACGAGCAGTACTTC. Its protein is CASSWTRGNEQYF. V usage is TRBV5-6 and J usage is TRBJ2-7; D is perhaps TRBD1 (6 bases). The CDR3 has 13 amino acids. Germline assignment: CDR1 SGHDT and CDR2 YYEEEE. V was shortened by 3 bases and J by 5 bases, with 12 bases between the two germline ends.

In its sample, this clone was seen once. V gene TRBV7-9 combines with J gene TRBJ1-2; no firm D call. Trimming removed 0 bases from V and 3 bases from J, with 14 bases in between. Germline CDR1 SEHNR, CDR2 FQNEAQ (reference sequence). The CDR3 runs to 16 residues. The CDR3 DNA reads TGTGCCAGCAGCTTAGCGCTGGGGAGCGGATACTATGGCTACACCTTC. Its protein is CASSLALGSGYYGYTF.

This sequence joins TRBV11-2 and TRBJ2-5; TRBD1 aligns across 10 bases. The CDR3 runs to 15 residues. V gave up 0 bases and J gave up 5 bases; unmatched junction bases: 3. The germline CDR1 and CDR2 sequences are SGHAT and FQNNGV. CDR3 in amino acids: CASSLDWTGGETQYF. The CDR3, as DNA: TGTGCCAGCAGCTTAGATTGGACAGGGGGGGAGACCCAGTACTTC.

CDR3 loop: CASSSAPTGTKGTF. CDR3 bases: TGTGCCAGCAGTTCCGCTCCGACAGGGACTAAGGGAACCTTC. This chain joins TRBV27 and TRBJ1-2; 7 positions match TRBD1. The germline V gene encodes CDR1 MNHEY and CDR2 SMNVEV (reference sequence). The CDR3 totals 14 residues. The J segment lost 14 bases and the V segment lost 4 bases, leaving 16 bases of the junction unmatched.

The chain has TRBV11-1 and TRBJ2-3, with D maybe TRBD1 (6 bases). Looked up from germline, CDR1 is SGHAT and CDR2 is FQDESV (reference sequence). The length of the CDR3 is 14 residues. The V and J ends lost 5 bases and 0 bases respectively, with 9 bases between them. The CDR3, as DNA: TGTGCCAGCAGCCGGGACACTAGCACAGATACGCAGTATTTT. It codes for CASSRDTSTDTQYF.

The chain carries TRBV2 and TRBJ2-1; a possible D gene is TRBD2 (5 bases). Germline V lookup: CDR1 SNHLY, CDR2 FYNNEI. Trimming left V 7 bases short and J 2 bases short, with 9 bases between. The CDR3 contains 13 residues. In DNA form, the CDR3 reads TGTGCCAGCAAATGGAGGCCCTACAATGAGCAGTTCTTC. Amino acid sequence: CASKWRPYNEQFF.

The chain is built from TRBV10-3 and TRBJ1-6, with TRBD1 identical over 7 bases. The V segment lost 8 bases and the J segment 9 bases; nucleotides outside the gene matches: 10. CDR1 is ENHRY, CDR2 SYGVKD, per germline. This CDR3 comprises 14 residues. CDR3 sequence: CAIRIGQAGSPLHF. CDR3 bases: TGTGCCATCCGCATCGGACAGGCCGGTTCACCCCTCCACTTT.

V usage is TRBV19 and J usage is TRBJ1-5; D remains ambiguous. The V end lost 6 bases, the J end lost 2 bases, and 8 bases lay between the germline ends. Per the germline V gene, CDR1 is LNHDA and CDR2 is SQIVND (reference sequence). This CDR3 has 13 residues. The CDR3 here is CASRVQGNQPQHF. The CDR3, as DNA: TGTGCCAGTAGGGTCCAGGGCAATCAGCCCCAGCATTTT.

This chain joins TRBV30 and TRBJ1-6, with D unresolved. The V gene lost 3 bases and the J gene lost 3 bases, with 12 bases spanning the gap. Germline CDR1 reads GTSNPN; CDR2 reads SVGIG (reference sequence). The CDR3 covers 15 residues. The CDR3 loop reads CAWRVRSRYNSPLHF. The CDR3 DNA follows: TGTGCCTGGAGGGTCAGGAGCCGCTATAATTCACCCCTCCACTTT.

The chain couples TRBV7-2 to TRBJ2-1; 13 nucleotides match TRBD2. CDR1 SGHTA and CDR2 FQGNSA come from the germline V gene. J gave up 8 bases and V 4 bases, and 14 bases lay outside the gene matches. The CDR3 is 18 residues long. CDR3 bases: TGTGCCAGCAGCTCCCGGACTAGCGGGAGAGGCCGGTGGGATGAGCAGTTCTTC. This gives the protein CASSSRTSGRGRWDEQFF.

The chain carries TRBV5-1 and TRBJ1-1; no reliable D call. The germline V and J ends were trimmed by 4 bases and 3 bases, with 7 bases remaining between them. The CDR3 is made up of 12 amino acids. Germline CDR1 and CDR2: SGHRS and YFSETQ. For the CDR3, the DNA is TGCGCCAGCAGCCTCCAGGACACTGAAGCTTTCTTT. Translated, it gives CASSLQDTEAFF.

This chain links TRBV6-5 with TRBJ1-1; tentatively, D is TRBD1 (6 bases). Trimming pared 5 bases from V and 6 bases from J, leaving 16 bases between. This CDR3 is 14 amino acids long. Germline V gene lookup returns CDR1 MNHEY and CDR2 SVGAGI. CDR3 region: CASSPGRGAAEAFF. The CDR3 DNA sequence: TGTGCCAGCAGTCCCGGACGGGGGGCCGCTGAAGCTTTCTTT.

The rearrangement joins TRBV19 to TRBJ2-4; D remains unclear. V lost 3 bases and J 0 bases, leaving 6 bases between the germline ends. Germline CDR1 LNHDA, CDR2 SQIVND (reference sequence). The CDR3 has 14 amino acids. As DNA, the CDR3 is TGTGCCAGTAGTATTGCCTTAGCCAAAAACATTCAGTACTTC. Its translation is CASSIALAKNIQYF.

The V and J genes are TRBV7-3 and TRBJ2-1; TRBD2 agrees at 12 bases. Germline values: CDR1 SGHTA, CDR2 FQGTGA. There are 17 residues in the CDR3. The trim removed 5 bases at V and 12 bases at J, leaving 17 bases unmatched. CDR3 amino acids: CASSQEGASGRGMGQFF. CDR3 bases: TGTGCCAGCAGCCAGGAAGGCGCTAGCGGGAGGGGGATGGGGCAGTTCTTC.

The chain links TRBV5-4 to TRBJ2-5; D remains unclear. Deletions cut 4 bases from V and 7 bases from J, with 23 bases between. CDR1 SGHNT and CDR2 YYREEE come from the germline V gene (reference sequence). The CDR3 extends over 16 amino acids. The CDR3 nucleotides are TGTGCCAGCAGCCCCCTTAAAGGGCCCCTCATGTCGACCCAGTACTTC. The encoded protein is CASSPLKGPLMSTQYF.

This chain links TRBV2 with TRBJ2-1; TRBD1 might be the D (5 bases). Germline V CDR1 and CDR2: SNHLY, FYNNEI. V shed 4 bases and J shed 10 bases, with 14 bases lying between them. This CDR3 has 13 residues. The CDR3 nucleotides read TGTGCCAGCAGTGGTATAGGGGATAGCGAGCAGTTCTTC. It codes for CASSGIGDSEQFF.

The rearrangement links TRBV11-3 to TRBJ2-7; D remains ambiguous. With 8 bases removed from V and 0 bases from J, the gap between germline ends came to 5 bases. The CDR3 is made up of 11 amino acids. The germline CDR1 and CDR2 sequences are SGHNT and YENEEA. In nucleotides, the CDR3 is TGTGCCAGCGGCCTCTCCTACGAGCAGTACTTC. It translates to CASGLSYEQYF.